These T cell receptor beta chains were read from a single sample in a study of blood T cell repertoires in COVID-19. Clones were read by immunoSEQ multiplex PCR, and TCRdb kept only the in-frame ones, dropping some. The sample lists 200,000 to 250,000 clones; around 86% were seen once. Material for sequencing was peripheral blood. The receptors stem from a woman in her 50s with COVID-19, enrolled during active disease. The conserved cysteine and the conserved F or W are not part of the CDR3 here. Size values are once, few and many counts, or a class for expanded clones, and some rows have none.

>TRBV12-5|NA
ASGLSTGEIGQETQY
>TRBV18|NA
ASSRRQGEDTQY
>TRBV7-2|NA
ASRVDRGYTDTQY
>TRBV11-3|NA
ASSGTSGGAVKLF
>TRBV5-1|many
ASSLGGKSGNTIY
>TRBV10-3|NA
AISDYRTGGGMNTEAF
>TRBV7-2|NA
ASSLDMNQPQH
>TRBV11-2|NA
ASSSLGAVNTEAF
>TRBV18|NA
ASSPTGTGINEKLF
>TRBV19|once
ASSTQGAPSEKLF
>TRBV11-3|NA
ASTSGGARNEQF
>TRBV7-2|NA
ASSLAGGPRGNTQY
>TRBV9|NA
ASSAPGGNTDTQY
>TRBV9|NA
ASSGNIADTQY
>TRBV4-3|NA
ASSQDLGNYEQY
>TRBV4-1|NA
ASSQLFTGSSYNEQF
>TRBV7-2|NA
ASSLTSGGSNEQF
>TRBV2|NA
ASSEPRSSGNTIY
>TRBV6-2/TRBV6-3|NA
ASSILAGVTDTQY
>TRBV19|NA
ASSSTGKFDLEAF
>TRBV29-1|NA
STQPGQGPILRETQY
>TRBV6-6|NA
ASSPGTESLETQY
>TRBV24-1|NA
ATSAGLNYGYT
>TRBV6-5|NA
ASKGSGAGEDTQY
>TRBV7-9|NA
ASSPRRTGGPDTQY
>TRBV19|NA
ASSIGGGRTEAF
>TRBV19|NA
ASIEGGRVNTEAF
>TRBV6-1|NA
ASNPGHLNTEAF
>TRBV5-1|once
ASSDRGRPGANVLT
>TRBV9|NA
ASSVGHRMNTEAF
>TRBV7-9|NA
ASSLDRGHRGYT
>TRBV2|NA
ASYREPSGNTIY
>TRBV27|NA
ASSTSSGANVLT
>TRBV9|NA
ASSEGVGETQY
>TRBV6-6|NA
ASSGTNPGELF
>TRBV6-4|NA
ASSDSPNTEAF
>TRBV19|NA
ASSISGGEDTQY
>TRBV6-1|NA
ASSEGALQETQY
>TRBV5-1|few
ASSPGGQGGHEQY
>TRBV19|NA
ASSQSHQSFTGELF
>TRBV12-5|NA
ASGLVIGDSHGYT